These 10 T cell receptor beta chains came from one sample sequenced in a study of shared clonotypes between healthy human individuals. TCRdb's table, derived via immunoSEQ multiplex PCR, lists solely in-frame clones and lacks some. The sample gives about 2,500,000 clones, more than 80% of which show up once; over 0.12% is in the top ten. Sequenced sample: naive CD4+ T cells sorted from blood. Regarding subset: CD45RA+ positively selected. These receptors all come from a man aged 18 to 29 in good health.

The gene calls are TRBV28 and TRBJ2-4, with D unclear. V was trimmed by 5 bases and J by 4 bases, leaving 6 bases between them. Germline CDR1 and CDR2: MDHEN and SYDVKM. CDR3 length: 12 amino acids. The CDR3 reads CASSHLKNIQYF. The CDR3 nucleotides are TGTGCCAGCAGTCACCTAAAAAACATTCAGTACTTC.

This chain joins TRBV28 and TRBJ1-2; D unclear. CDR3 length: 14 amino acids. V was trimmed by 0 bases and J by 7 bases, leaving 12 bases between them. Germline CDR1 is MDHEN and CDR2 is SYDVKM. The CDR3 sequence is CASSLWSAGIGYTF. The CDR3 DNA is TGTGCCAGCAGTTTATGGAGCGCGGGTATTGGCTACACCTTC.

This rearrangement joins TRBV6-5 to TRBJ2-7; 9 nucleotides align to TRBD1. Losses at the gene ends were 1 base for V and 0 bases for J; bases not matched to a gene: 4. Germline V gives CDR1 MNHEY, CDR2 SVGAGI. This CDR3 is 16 amino acids long. DNA for the CDR3: TGTGCCAGCAGTTACTTAACGGGACAGGGCTCCTACGAGCAGTACTTC. Translation: CASSYLTGQGSYEQYF.

As regards this clone: This same CDR3 is encoded by further DNA sequences in the sample. V gene TRBV11-2 combines with J gene TRBJ2-7; TRBD1 matches at 7 bases. After removal of 4 bases from V and 0 bases from J, the junction contained 3 bases not matched to a gene. The CDR3 is made up of 14 amino acids. CDR1 is SGHAT and CDR2 is FQNNGV in the germline V gene. CDR3 protein: CASSSSGGSYEQYF. The CDR3 bases are TGTGCCAGCAGCTCCTCAGGGGGCTCCTACGAGCAGTACTTC.

The chain has TRBV19 and TRBJ2-2, with D possibly TRBD2 on 6 matching bases. The CDR3 is 15 residues long. V lost 3 bases and J lost 3, with 11 bases in between. CDR1 LNHDA and CDR2 SQIVND come from the germline V gene (reference sequence). CDR3 sequence (DNA): TGTGCCAGTAGTATCGACGGGGGAGACACCGGGGAGCTGTTTTTT. This codes for CASSIDGGDTGELFF.

The rearrangement links TRBV5-1 to TRBJ1-4; possibly TRBD1 for D (5 bases). V was shortened by 4 bases and J by 0 bases, with 13 bases between the two germline ends. The CDR3 loop spans 16 amino acids. The V gene's germline CDR1 is SGHRS and CDR2 YFSETQ. CDR3 residues: CASSPFGQSTNEKLFF. The CDR3 DNA follows: TGCGCCAGCAGCCCTTTTGGACAATCAACTAATGAAAAACTGTTTTTT.

The rearrangement uses TRBV11-1 and TRBJ1-1; D gene unclear. The germline gives CDR1 SGHAT, CDR2 FQDESV (reference sequence). This CDR3 comprises 13 residues. V gave up 5 bases and J gave up 5 bases, with 12 bases separating them. The CDR3 spells CASSPGVGTEAFF. The CDR3 DNA follows: TGTGCCAGCAGCCCTGGGGTGGGGACTGAAGCTTTCTTT.

The chain employs TRBV30 and TRBJ2-5; D not resolved. The germline V gene has CDR1 GTSNPN and CDR2 SVGIG (reference sequence). V lost 2 bases to trimming and J lost 5 bases, with 18 bases between them. CDR3 size: 15 residues. CDR3 coding DNA: TGTGCCTGGAGTACAAACGTCGTCTTTATGGAGACCCAGTACTTC. This encodes CAWSTNVVFMETQYF.

J is TRBJ2-1 and V is TRBV20-1; D gene ambiguous. Trimming left V 7 bases short and J 7 bases short, with 8 bases between. Germline V gives CDR1 DFQATT, CDR2 SNEGSKA (reference sequence). CDR3 length: 10 amino acids. The CDR3 nucleotides read TGCAGTGTCTACGGGAATGAGCAGTTCTTC. It translates to CSVYGNEQFF.

The chain links TRBV19 to TRBJ2-6, with D tentatively TRBD1 (5 bases). V was trimmed by 3 bases and J by 3 bases, leaving 12 bases between them. Per germline, CDR1 LNHDA and CDR2 SQIVND (reference sequence). This CDR3 is 16 amino acids long. The CDR3, as DNA: TGTGCCAGTAGTATGGGGCAGACGAATGGGGCCAACGTCCTGACTTTC. It codes for CASSMGQTNGANVLTF.